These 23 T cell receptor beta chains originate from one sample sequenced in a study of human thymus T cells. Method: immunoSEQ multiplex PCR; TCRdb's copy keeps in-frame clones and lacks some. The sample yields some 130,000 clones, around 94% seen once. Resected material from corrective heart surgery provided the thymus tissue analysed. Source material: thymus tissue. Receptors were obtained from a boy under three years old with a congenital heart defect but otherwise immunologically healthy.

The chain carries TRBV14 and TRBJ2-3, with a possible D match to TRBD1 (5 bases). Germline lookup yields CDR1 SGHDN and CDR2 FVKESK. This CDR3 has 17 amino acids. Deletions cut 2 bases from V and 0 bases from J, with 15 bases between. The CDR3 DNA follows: TGTGCCAGCAGCCAAAGGACACCCTTAATGAGCACAGATACGCAGTATTTT. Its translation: CASSQRTPLMSTDTQYF.

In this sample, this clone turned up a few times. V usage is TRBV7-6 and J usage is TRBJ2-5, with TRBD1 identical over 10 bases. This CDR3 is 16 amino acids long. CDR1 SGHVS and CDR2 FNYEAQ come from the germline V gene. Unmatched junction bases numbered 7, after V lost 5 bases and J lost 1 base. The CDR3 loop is CASSAGTGDTQETQYF. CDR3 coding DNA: TGTGCCAGCAGCGCGGGGACAGGGGACACCCAAGAGACCCAGTACTTC.

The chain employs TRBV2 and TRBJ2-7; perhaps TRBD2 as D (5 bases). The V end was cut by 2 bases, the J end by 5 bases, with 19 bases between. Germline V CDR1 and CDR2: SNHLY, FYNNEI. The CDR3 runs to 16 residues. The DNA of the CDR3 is TGTGCCAGCAGTGAACCCTCCCGTACTAGTTTCCACGAGCAGTACTTC. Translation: CASSEPSRTSFHEQYF.

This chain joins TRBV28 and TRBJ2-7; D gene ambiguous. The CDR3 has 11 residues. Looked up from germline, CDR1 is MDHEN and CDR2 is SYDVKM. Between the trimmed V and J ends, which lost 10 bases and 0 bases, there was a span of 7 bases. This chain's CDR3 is CAKKCSYEQYF. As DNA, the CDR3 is TGTGCCAAGAAGTGCTCCTACGAGCAGTACTTC.

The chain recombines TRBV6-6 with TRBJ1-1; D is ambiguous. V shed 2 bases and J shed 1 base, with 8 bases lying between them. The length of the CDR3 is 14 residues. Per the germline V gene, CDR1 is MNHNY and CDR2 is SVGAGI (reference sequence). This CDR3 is CASSYVPRNTEAFF. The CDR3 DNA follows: TGTGCCAGCAGTTACGTACCCCGGAACACTGAAGCTTTCTTT.

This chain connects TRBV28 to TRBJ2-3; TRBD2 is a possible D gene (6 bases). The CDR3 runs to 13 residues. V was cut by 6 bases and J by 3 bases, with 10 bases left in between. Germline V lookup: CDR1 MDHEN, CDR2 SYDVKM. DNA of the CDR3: TGTGCCAGCAGGCGAGGAGGGACAGATACGCAGTATTTT. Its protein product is CASRRGGTDTQYF.

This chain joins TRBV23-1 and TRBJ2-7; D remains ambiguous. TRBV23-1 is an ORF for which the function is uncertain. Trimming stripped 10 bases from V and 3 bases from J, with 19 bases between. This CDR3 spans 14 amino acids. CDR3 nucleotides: TGCGCCATCCTGGGTCACTACTTTCTCTACGAGCAGTACTTC. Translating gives CAILGHYFLYEQYF.

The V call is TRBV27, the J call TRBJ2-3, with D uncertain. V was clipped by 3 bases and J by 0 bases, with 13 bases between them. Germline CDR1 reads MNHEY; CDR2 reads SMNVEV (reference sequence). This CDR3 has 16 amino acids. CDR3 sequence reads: CASSFLPETSTDTQYF. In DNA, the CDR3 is TGTGCCAGCAGTTTCCTCCCGGAAACTAGCACAGATACGCAGTATTTT.

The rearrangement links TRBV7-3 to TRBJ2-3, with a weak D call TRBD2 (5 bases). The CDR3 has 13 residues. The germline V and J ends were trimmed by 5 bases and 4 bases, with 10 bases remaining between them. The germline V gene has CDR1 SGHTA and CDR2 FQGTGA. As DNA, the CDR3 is TGTGCCAGCAGCCCACCGGGGTCAGATACGCAGTATTTT. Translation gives CASSPPGSDTQYF.

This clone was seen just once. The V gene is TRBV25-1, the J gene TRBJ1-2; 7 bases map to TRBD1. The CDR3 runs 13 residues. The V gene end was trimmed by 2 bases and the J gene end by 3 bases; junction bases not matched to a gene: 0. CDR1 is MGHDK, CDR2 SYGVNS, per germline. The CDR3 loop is CASSEQGDYGYTF. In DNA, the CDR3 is TGTGCCAGCAGTGAACAGGGGGACTATGGCTACACCTTC.

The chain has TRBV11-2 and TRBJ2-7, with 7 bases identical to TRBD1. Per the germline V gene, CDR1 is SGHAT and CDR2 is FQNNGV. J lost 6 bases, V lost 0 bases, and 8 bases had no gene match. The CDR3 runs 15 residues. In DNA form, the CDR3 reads TGTGCCAGCAGCTTAGATCGAGGGGGCGGACGCGAGCAGTACTTC. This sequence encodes CASSLDRGGGREQYF.

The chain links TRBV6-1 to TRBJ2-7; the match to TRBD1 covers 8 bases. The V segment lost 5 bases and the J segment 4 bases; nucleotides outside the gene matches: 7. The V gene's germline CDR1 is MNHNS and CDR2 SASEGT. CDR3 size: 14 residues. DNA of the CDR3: TGTGCCAGCAGTACGTGGACAGGGCATTACGAGCAGTACTTC. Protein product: CASSTWTGHYEQYF.

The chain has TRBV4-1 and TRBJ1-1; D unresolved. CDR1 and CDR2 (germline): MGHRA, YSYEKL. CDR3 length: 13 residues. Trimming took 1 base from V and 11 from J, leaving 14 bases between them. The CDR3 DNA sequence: TGCGCCAGCAGCCAAGGAGAGGGTTTTGATGCTTTCTTT. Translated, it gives CASSQGEGFDAFF.

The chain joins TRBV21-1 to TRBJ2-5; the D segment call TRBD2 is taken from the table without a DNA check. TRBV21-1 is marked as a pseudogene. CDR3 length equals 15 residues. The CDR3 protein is CASSSRPFGRETQYF. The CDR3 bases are TGTGCCAGCAGTTCCAGGCCTTTTGGGAGAGAGACCCAGTACTTC.

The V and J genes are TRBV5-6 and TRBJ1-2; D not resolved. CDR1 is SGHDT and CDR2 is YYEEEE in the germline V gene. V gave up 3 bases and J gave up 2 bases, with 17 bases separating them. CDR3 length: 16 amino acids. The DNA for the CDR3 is TGTGCCAGCAGCTCGTCTACCAGGATAGGGAACTATGGCTACACCTTC. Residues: CASSSSTRIGNYGYTF.

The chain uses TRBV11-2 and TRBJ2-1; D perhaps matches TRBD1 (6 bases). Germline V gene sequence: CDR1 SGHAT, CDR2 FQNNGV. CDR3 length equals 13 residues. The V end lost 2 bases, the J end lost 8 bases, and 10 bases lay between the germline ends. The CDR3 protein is CASSLNRVHEQFF. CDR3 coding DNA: TGTGCCAGCAGCTTAAACAGGGTGCATGAGCAGTTCTTC.

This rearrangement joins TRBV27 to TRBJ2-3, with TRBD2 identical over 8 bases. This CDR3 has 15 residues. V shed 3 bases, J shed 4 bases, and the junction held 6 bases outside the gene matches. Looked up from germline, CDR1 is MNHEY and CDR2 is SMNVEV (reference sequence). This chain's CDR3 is CASSLRGASPDTQYF. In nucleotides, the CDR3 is TGTGCCAGCAGTTTGCGGGGGGCCTCCCCAGATACGCAGTATTTT.

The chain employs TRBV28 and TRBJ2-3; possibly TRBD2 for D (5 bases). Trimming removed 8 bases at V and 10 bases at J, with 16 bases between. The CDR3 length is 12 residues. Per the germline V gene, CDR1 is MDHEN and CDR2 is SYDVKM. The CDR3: CASGTIPRAQYF. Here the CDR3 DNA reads TGTGCCAGCGGTACAATCCCGCGGGCGCAGTATTTT.

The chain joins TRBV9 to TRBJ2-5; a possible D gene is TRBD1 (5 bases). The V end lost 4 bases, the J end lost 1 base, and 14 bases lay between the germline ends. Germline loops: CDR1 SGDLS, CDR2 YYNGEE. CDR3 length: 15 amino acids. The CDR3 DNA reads TGTGCCAGCAGCCCCCTAGACAGTCTCCAAGAGACCCAGTACTTC. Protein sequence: CASSPLDSLQETQYF.

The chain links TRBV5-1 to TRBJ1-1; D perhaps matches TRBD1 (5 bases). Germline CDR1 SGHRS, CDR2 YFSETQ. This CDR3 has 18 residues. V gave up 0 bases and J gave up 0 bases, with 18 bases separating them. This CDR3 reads CASSLAGDRGLMNTEAFF. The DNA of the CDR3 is TGCGCCAGCAGCTTGGCAGGTGATAGGGGATTGATGAACACTGAAGCTTTCTTT.

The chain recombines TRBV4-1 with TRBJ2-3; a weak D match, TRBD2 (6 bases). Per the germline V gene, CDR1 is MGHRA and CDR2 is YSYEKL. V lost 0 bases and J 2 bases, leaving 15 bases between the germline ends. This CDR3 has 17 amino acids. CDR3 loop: CASSQDTGASYTDTQYF. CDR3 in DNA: TGCGCCAGCAGCCAAGATACGGGAGCCAGTTACACAGATACGCAGTATTTT.

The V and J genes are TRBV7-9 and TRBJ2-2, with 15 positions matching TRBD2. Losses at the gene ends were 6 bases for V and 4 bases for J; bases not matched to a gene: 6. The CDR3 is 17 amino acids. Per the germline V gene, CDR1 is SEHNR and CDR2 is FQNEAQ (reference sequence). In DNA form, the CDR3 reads TGTGCCAGCAGTGGGACTAGCGGGGGGCCGGCCACCGGGGAGCTGTTTTTT. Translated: CASSGTSGGPATGELFF.

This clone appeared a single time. The CDR3 region has the DNA TGCAGCGTGGCAACACCCTCTGGAAACACCATATATTTT. Protein product: CSVATPSGNTIYF. The V gene is TRBV29-1, the J gene TRBJ1-3; D uncertain. Germline V lookup: CDR1 SQVTM, CDR2 ANQGSEA. The length of the CDR3 is 13 residues. Trimming took 6 bases from V and 0 from J, leaving 9 bases between them.